This T cell receptor (beta chain) was captured in a study of Ad26.COV2.S vaccination and SARS-CoV-2 variants. Study summary: The trial was COV1001 and the donor's arm was Ad26.COV2.S. Donor got 5x10^10 or 1x10^11 viral particles of Ad26.COV2.S.

This CDR3 has 17 residues. With 0 bases removed from V and 4 bases from J, the gap between germline ends came to 13 bases. The V gene's germline CDR1 is LGHNA and CDR2 YNFKEQ. Whole-study findings and limits: Measures of TCR breadth and depth may have fallen short of total T cell responses. Recipients given vaccine exceeded placebo recipients in spike-specific TCR breadth.

At least ten counts were recorded for this clone. Its antigen is unidentified. Clones were read by immunoSEQ multiplex PCR, and TCRdb kept only the in-frame ones, dropping some. The sample includes about 420,000 clones, 70% to 90% of them seen just once. The treatment is: approximately 18 received Ad26.COV2.S at low or high dose, single or two shots; about five received placebo; per-sample allocation not given. The investigators took samples on day 63 after the first vaccine or placebo injection. The TCR sequence derives from a person aged 18-65 years who received the Ad26.COV2.S COVID-19 vaccine or a placebo. The rearrangement joins TRBV4-2 to TRBJ2-6; possibly TRBD1 or TRBD2 for D (5 bases each). The source was peripheral blood, collected in a trial of Ad26.COV2.S vaccine versus placebo. The CDR3 loop reads CASSQDVTGQGANVLTF. CDR3 DNA: TGTGCCAGCAGCCAAGATGTCACGGGGCAGGGGGCCAACGTCCTGACTTTC.